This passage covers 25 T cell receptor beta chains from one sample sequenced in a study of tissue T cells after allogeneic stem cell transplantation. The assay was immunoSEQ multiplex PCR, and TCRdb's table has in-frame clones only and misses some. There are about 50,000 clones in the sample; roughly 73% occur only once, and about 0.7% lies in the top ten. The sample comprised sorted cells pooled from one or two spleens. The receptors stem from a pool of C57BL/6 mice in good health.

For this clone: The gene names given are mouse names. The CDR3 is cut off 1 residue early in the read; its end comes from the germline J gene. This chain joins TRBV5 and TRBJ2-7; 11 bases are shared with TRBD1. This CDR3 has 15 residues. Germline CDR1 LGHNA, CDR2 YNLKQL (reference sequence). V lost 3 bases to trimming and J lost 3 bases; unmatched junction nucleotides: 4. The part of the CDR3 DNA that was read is TGTGCCAGCAGCCAGACCGGGACAGGGGGCTATGAACAGTAC. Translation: CASSQTGTGGYEQY. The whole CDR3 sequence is CASSQTGTGGYEQYF.

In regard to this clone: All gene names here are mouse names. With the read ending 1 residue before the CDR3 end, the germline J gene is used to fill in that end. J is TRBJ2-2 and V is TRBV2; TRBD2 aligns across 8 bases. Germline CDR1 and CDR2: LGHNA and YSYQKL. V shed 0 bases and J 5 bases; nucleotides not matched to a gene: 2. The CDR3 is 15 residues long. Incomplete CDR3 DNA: TGTGCCAGCAGCCAAGAGGGGGGGCGGACCGGGCAGCTCTAC. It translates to CASSQEGGRTGQLY. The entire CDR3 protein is CASSQEGGRTGQLYF.

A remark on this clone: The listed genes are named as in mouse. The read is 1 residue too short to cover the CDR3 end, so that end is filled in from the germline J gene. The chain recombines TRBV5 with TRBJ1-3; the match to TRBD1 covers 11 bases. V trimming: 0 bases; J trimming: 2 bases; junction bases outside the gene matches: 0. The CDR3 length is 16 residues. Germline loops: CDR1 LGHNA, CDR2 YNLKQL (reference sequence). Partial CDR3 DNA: TGTGCCAGCAGCCAAGAGGGACAGGGGGCTGGAAATACGCTCTAT. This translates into CASSQEGQGAGNTLY. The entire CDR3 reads CASSQEGQGAGNTLYF.

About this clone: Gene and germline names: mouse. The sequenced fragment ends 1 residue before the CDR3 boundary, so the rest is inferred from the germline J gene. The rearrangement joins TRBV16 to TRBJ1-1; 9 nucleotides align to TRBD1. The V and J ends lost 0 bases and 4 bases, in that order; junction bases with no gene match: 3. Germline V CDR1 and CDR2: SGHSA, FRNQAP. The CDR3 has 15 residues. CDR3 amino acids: CASSLDGTGSTEVFF. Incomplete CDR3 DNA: TGTGCAAGCAGCTTAGACGGGACAGGGAGCACAGAAGTCTTC.

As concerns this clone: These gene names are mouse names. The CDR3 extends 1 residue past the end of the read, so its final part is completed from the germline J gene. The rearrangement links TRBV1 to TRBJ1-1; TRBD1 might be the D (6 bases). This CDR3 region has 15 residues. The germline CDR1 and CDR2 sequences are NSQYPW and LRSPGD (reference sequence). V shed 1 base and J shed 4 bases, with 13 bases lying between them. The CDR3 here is CTCSAAQGRGTEVFF. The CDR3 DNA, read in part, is TGCACCTGCAGTGCAGCCCAGGGGAGGGGCACAGAAGTCTTC.

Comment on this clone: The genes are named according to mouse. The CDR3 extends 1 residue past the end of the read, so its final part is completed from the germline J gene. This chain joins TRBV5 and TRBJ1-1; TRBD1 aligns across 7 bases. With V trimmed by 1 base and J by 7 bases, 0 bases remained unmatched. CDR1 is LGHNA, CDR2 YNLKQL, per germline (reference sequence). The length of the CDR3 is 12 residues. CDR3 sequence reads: CASSQAGGEVFF. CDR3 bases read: TGTGCCAGCAGCCAAGCAGGGGGAGAAGTCTTC.

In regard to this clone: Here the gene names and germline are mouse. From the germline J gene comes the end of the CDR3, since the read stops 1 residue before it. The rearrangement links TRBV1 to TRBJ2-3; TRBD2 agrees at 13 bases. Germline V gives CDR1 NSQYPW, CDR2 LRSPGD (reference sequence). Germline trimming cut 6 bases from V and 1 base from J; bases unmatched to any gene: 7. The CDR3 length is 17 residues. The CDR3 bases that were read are TGCACCTGCAGGGACTGGGGGGGCAAGAGGGGTGCAGAAACGCTGTAT. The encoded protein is CTCRDWGGKRGAETLY. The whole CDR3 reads CTCRDWGGKRGAETLYF.

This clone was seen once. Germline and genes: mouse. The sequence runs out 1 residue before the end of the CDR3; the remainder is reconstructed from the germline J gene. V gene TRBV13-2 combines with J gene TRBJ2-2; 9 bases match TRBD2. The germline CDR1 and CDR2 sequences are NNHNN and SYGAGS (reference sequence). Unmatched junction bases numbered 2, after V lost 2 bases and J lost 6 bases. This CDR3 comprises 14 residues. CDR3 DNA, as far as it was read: TGTGCCAGCGGTGAAACTGGGGGGCCCGGGCAGCTCTAC. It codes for CASGETGGPGQLY. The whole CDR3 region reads CASGETGGPGQLYF.

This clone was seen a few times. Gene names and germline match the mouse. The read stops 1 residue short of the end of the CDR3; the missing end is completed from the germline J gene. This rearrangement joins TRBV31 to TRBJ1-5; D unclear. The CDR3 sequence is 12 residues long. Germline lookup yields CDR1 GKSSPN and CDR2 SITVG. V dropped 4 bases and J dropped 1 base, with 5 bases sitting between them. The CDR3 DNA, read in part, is TGTGCCTGGATTCCGAACAACCAGGCTCCGCTT. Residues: CAWIPNNQAPL. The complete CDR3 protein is CAWIPNNQAPLF.

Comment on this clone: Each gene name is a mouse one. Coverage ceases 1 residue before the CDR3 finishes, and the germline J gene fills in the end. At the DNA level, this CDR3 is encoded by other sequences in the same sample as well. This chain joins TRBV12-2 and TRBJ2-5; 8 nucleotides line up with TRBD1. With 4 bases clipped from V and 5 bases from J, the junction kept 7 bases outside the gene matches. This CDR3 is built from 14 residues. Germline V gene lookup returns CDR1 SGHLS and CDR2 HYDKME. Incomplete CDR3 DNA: TGTGCCAGCTCCCTCGGACAGGGAGGAGACACCCAGTAC. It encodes CASSLGQGGDTQY. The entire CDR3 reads CASSLGQGGDTQYF.

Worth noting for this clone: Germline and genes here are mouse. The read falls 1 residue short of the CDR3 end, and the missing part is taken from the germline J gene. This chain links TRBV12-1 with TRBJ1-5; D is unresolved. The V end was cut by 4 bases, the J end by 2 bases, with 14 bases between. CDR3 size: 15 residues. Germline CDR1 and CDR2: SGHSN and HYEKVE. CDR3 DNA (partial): TGTGCCAGCTCGCCCCTCCCCCGGGACAACCAGGCTCCGCTT. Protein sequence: CASSPLPRDNQAPL. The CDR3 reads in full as CASSPLPRDNQAPLF.

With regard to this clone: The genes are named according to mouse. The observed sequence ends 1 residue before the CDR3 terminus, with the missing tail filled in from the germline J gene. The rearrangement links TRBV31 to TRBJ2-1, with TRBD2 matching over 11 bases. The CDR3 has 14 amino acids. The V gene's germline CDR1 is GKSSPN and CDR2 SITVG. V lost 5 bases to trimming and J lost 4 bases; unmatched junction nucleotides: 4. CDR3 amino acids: CAWGGTGGYAEQFF. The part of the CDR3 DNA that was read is TGTGCCTGGGGAGGGACTGGGGGTTATGCTGAGCAGTTC. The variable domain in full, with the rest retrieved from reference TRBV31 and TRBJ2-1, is AQTIHQWPVAEIKAVGSPLSLGCTIKGKSSPNLYWYWQATGGTLQQLFYSITVGQVESVVQLNLSASRPKDDQFILSTEKLLLSHSGFYLCAWGGTGGYAEQFFGPGTRLTVL.

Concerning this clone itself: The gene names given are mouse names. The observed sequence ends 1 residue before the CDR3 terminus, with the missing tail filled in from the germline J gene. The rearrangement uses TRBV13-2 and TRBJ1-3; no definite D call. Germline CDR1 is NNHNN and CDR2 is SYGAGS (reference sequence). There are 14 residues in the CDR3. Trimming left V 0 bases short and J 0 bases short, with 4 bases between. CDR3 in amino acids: CASGDAPSGNTLYF. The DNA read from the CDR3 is TGTGCCAGCGGTGATGCGCCTTCTGGAAATACGCTCTAT.

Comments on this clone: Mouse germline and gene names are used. CDR3 residues: CAWSLGEVFF. The CDR3 DNA, read in part, is TGTGCCTGGAGTCTAGGAGAAGTCTTC. The chain joins TRBV31 to TRBJ1-1; D is unclear. The CDR3 goes on 1 residue after the read ends, and that part is filled in from the germline J gene. The germline gives CDR1 GKSSPN, CDR2 SITVG. This CDR3 spans 10 amino acids. V shed 0 bases and J shed 7 bases, with 3 bases lying between them.

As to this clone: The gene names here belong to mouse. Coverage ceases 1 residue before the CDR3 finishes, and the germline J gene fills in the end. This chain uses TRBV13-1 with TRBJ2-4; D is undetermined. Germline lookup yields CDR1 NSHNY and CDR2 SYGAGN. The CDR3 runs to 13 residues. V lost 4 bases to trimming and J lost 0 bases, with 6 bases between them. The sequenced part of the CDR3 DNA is TGTGCCAGCAGTAGCCATAGTCAAAACACCTTGTAC. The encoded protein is CASSSHSQNTLY. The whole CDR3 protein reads CASSSHSQNTLYF.

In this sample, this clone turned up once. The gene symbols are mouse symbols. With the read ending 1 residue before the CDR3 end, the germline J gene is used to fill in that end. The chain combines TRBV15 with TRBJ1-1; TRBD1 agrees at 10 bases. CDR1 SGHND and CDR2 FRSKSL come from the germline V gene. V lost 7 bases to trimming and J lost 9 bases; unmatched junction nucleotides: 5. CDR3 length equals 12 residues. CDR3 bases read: TGTGCCAGCACCTCGGGACAGGGGAAAGTCTTC. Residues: CASTSGQGKVF. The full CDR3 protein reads CASTSGQGKVFF.

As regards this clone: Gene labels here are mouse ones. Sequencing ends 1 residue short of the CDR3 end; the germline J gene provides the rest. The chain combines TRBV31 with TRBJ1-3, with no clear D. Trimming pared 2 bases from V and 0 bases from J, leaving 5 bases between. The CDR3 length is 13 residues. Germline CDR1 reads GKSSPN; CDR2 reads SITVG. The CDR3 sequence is CAWSEGSGNTLYF. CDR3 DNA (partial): TGTGCCTGGAGTGAGGGTTCTGGAAATACGCTCTAT. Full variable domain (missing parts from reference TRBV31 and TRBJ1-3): AQTIHQWPVAEIKAVGSPLSLGCTIKGKSSPNLYWYWQATGGTLQQLFYSITVGQVESVVQLNLSASRPKDDQFILSTEKLLLSHSGFYLCAWSEGSGNTLYFGEGSRLIVV.

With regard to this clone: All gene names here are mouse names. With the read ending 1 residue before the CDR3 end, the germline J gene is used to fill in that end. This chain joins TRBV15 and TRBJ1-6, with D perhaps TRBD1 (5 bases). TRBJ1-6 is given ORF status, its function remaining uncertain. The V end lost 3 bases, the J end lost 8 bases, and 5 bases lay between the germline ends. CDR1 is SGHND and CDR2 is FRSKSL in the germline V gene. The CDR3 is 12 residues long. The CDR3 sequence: CASSLGDSPLYF. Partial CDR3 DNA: TGTGCCAGCAGTTTGGGGGATTCGCCCCTCTAC.

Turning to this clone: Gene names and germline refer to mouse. CDR3 region: CASSSSNTEVFF. Partial CDR3 DNA: TGTGCAAGCAGCTCCTCAAACACAGAAGTCTTC. V is TRBV16 and J is TRBJ1-1; unclear D gene. The read comes to an end 1 residue before the CDR3 does, leaving the germline J gene to fill in the end. V was trimmed by 4 bases and J by 0 bases, leaving 3 bases between them. The CDR3 loop spans 12 amino acids. Per germline, CDR1 SGHSA and CDR2 FRNQAP.

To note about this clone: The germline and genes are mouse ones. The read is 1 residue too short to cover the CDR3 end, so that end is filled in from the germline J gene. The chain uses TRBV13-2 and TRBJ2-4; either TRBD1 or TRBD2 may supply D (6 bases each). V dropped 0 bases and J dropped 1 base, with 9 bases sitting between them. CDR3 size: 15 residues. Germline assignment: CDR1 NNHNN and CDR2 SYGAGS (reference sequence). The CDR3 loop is CASGDVGGGQNTLYF. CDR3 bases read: TGTGCCAGCGGTGATGTTGGGGGCGGTCAAAACACCTTGTAC.

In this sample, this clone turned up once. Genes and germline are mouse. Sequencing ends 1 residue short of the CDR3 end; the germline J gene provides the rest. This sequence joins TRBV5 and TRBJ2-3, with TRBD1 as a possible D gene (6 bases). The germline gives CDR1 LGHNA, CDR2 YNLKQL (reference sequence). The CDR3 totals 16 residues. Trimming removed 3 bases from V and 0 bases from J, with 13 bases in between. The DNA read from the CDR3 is TGTGCCAGCAGCCACGGGACAACCCTGAGTGCAGAAACGCTGTAT. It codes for CASSHGTTLSAETLY. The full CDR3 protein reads CASSHGTTLSAETLYF.

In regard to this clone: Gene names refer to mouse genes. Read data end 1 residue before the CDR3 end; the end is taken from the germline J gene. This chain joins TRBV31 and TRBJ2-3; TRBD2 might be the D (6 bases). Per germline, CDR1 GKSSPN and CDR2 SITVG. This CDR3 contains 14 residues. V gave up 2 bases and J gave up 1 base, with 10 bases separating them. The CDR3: CAWSIRGGAETLYF. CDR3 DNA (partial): TGTGCCTGGAGTATCCGGGGGGGTGCAGAAACGCTGTAT.

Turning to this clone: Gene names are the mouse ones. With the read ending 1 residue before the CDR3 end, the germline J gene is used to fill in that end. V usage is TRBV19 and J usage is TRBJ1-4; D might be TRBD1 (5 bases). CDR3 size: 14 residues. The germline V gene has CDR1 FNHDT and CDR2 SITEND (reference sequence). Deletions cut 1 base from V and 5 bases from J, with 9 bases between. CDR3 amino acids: CASSIRAGNERLFF. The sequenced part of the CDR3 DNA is TGTGCCAGCAGTATAAGGGCAGGGAACGAAAGATTATTT. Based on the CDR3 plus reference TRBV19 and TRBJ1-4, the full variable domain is GGIITQTPKFLIGQEGQKLTLKCQQNFNHDTMYWYRQDSGKGLRLIYYSITENDLQKGDLSEGYDASREKKSSFSLTVTSAQKNEMAVFLCASSIRAGNERLFFGHGTKLSVL.

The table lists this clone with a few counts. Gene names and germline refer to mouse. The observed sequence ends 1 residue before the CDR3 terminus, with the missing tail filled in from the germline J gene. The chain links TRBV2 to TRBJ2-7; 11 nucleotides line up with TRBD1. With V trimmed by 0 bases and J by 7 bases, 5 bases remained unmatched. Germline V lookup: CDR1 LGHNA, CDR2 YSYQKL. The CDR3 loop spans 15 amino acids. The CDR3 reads CASSQDGQGAREQYF. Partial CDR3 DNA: TGTGCCAGCAGCCAAGATGGACAGGGGGCGCGGGAACAGTAC.

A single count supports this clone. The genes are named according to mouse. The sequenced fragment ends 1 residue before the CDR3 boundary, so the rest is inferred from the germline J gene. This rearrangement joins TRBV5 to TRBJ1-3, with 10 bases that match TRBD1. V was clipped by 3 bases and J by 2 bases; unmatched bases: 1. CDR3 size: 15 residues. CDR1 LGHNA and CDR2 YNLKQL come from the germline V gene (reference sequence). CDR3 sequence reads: CASSQGTGAGNTLYF. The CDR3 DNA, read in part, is TGTGCCAGCAGCCAGGGGACAGGGGCTGGAAATACGCTCTAT.